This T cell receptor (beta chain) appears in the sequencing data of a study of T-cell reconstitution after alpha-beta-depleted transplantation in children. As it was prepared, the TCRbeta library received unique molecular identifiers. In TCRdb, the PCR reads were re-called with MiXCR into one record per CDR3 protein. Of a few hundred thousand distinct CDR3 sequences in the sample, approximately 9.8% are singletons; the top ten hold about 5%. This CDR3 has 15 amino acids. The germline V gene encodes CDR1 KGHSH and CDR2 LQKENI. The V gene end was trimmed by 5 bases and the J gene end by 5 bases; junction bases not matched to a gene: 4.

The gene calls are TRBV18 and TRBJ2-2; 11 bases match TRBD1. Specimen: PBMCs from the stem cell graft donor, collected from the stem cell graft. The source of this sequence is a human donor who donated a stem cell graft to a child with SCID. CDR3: CASSWTGGWTGELFF. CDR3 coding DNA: TGTGCCAGCTCATGGACAGGGGGCTGGACCGGGGAGCTGTTTTTT.